This T cell receptor (beta chain) originates from a study of blood T cell repertoires in COVID-19. In terms of age and location, participants ranged from roughly 18 to 95 years and lived in roughly 22 US areas. Cohort placement rested on clinical history that participants reported themselves. The CDR3 sequence is 16 residues long. Trimming removed 3 bases from V and 7 bases from J; junction bases left unmatched: 10. Germline assignment: CDR1 SGHVS and CDR2 FQNEAQ. Original processing methods: Researchers report that nucleated cell counts were estimated from reference gene primer amplification. The method was immunoSEQ multiplex PCR; TCRdb's version includes in-frame clones alone and lacks a portion of them. V, J and clone size were drawn from that table, and D and trimming were deduced from the DNA. The sample lists roughly 160,000 clones; approximately 80% were seen once.

Sequencing was carried out using PBMCs or T cells enriched from blood (not recorded which). This receptor was taken from an older woman who had recovered from COVID-19. The chain employs TRBV7-8 and TRBJ2-1; 9 nucleotides match TRBD2. CDR3 residues: CASSFPASGTGNEQFF. CDR3 in DNA: TGTGCCAGCAGCTTCCCGGCTAGCGGGACTGGGAATGAGCAGTTCTTC.